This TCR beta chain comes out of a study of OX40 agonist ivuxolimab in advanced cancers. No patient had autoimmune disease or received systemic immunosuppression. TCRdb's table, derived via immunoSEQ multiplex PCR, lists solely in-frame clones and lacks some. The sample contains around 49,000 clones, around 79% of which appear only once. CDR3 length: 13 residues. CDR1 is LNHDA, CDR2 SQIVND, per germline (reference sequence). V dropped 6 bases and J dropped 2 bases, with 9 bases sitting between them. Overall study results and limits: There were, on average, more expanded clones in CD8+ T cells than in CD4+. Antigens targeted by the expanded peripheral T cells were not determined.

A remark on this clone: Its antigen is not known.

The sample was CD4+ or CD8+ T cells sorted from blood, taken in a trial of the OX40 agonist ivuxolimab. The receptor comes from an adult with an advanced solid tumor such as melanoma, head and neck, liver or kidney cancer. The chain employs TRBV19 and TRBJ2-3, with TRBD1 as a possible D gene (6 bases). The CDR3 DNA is TGTGCCAGTAGGGCAGGGGCCACAGATACGCAGTATTTT. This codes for CASRAGATDTQYF.